A single sample is the source of the 3 T cell receptor beta chains below, sequenced in a study of blood T cell repertoires in COVID-19. Profiled with immunoSEQ multiplex PCR; TCRdb holds only in-frame clones, not every one. The sample lists hundreds of thousands of clones, just over 90% occurring once. Specimen: PBMCs or T cells enriched from blood (not recorded which). Receptor source: a woman aged 18-35 years who had recovered from COVID-19.

The chain uses TRBV21-1 and TRBJ1-3; TRBD1, as called in the table, went unchecked against the DNA. TRBV21-1 is classified as a pseudogene. The CDR3 runs 15 residues. CDR3 bases: TGTGCCAGCAGCACCCCCCAGGGCGCTGGAAACACCATATATTTT. Protein sequence: CASSTPQGAGNTIYF.

V gene TRBV12-3 or TRBV12-4 combines with J gene TRBJ1-2; D gene unclear. The CDR3 is 13 residues long. Trimming pared 5 bases from V and 4 bases from J, leaving 11 bases between. In DNA form, the CDR3 reads TGTGCCAGCAGTATTGGGTCGGGCTATGGCTACACCTTC. Its translation is CASSIGSGYGYTF.

Notes on this clone: Different DNA sequences within this sample yield the same CDR3. J is TRBJ1-1 and V is TRBV3-1 (or the pseudogene TRBV3-2), with a tentative D call TRBD1 (6 bases). V gave up 6 bases and J gave up 1 base, with 12 bases separating them. The CDR3 runs to 14 residues. CDR1 is LGHDT and CDR2 is YNNKEL in the germline V gene (reference sequence). The CDR3 bases are TGTGCCAGCAGTCGAGGACAGTCGAACACTGAAGCTTTCTTT. It specifies CASSRGQSNTEAFF.